This T cell receptor (beta chain) was identified during a study of T cells expressing NK-cell markers. Overall study: Seven sequenced donors out of eight were HCMV-seropositive, one seronegative.

From germline, CDR1 is SQVTM and CDR2 ANQGSEA. This CDR3 has 15 residues. Findings and limits, study-wide: Of CD8+ T cells, about 1.0-8% belonged to dominant NKG2C+ clonotypes in roughly 6 donors. The leading position in the CD3+CD56-NKG2C+ fraction of a handful of donors also went to these clonotypes.

TCRdb derives one entry per CDR3 protein from the 5' RACE reads, leaving out DNA. The sample holds about 410,000 distinct CDR3 sequences. For this clonotype: Antigen unknown.

This clonotype was obtained from a woman aged 45 to 65 in good health. The source material was blood T cells: a sorted CD56 or NKG2C T cell subset, CD4+ or CD8+ T cells, or bulk PBMC T cells (not recorded which). V and J are TRBV29-1 and TRBJ2-1; checking the TCRdb D call of TRBD2 is not possible without DNA. Here the CDR3 reads CSVPTGSGSGDEQFF.